This T cell receptor beta chain was retrieved from a study of blood T cell repertoires in COVID-19. The CDR3 is 14 amino acids. Looked up from germline, CDR1 is KGHDR and CDR2 is SFDVKD. With 9 bases clipped from V and 2 bases from J, the junction kept 8 bases outside the gene matches. Assay: immunoSEQ multiplex PCR; the TCRdb copy retains only in-frame clones and omits some. The table has 110,000 or so clones, 70% to 90% seen once. The V call is TRBV24-1, the J call TRBJ2-5, with 7 bases lining up with TRBD2. This clonotype originated in a woman aged 70-85 years who had recovered from COVID-19. Sequenced material: peripheral blood. Here the CDR3 DNA reads TGTGCCACCGAAAACCGGGAGGATCAAGAGACCCAGTACTTC. Amino acids: CATENREDQETQYF.